This TCR beta chain was observed in a study of blood T cell repertoires in COVID-19. Study-level background: Samples taken during acute and convalescent COVID-19 were collected in the United States, Italy and Spain. T cells, B-cell-depleted T cells, or PBMCs provided the cDNA or gDNA that served as material.

From germline, CDR1 is SGHRS and CDR2 YFSETQ. The V segment lost 3 bases and the J segment 4 bases; nucleotides outside the gene matches: 6. The CDR3 sequence is 15 residues long. Study processing details: Reference gene primer amplification yielded estimated nucleated cell counts. The protocol was immunoSEQ multiplex PCR, while the TCRdb copy is restricted to in-frame clones and leaves out a portion. For V, J and clone size, that table is used; D and trimming come from the DNA. The sample holds about 190,000 clones, approximately 88% seen once. The sample consisted of peripheral blood. V and J are TRBV5-1 and TRBJ2-1; 8 bases match TRBD2. This receptor was identified in a woman under 40 with acute or convalescent COVID-19. This CDR3 reads CASSSGLGTYNEQFF. In DNA, the CDR3 is TGCGCCAGCAGCTCGGGACTAGGAACGTACAATGAGCAGTTCTTC.